This T cell receptor beta chain appears in the sequencing data of a study of T cells in narcolepsy. Study-wide background: Patients with NT1 or NT2 and healthy control donors were enrolled.

This clone has only a few counts. What it binds is not known. Using immunoSEQ multiplex PCR, the repertoire was profiled, and TCRdb retains in-frame clones only, with some absent. Among about 35,000 clones listed, about 80% were seen once. From germline, CDR1 is SNHLY and CDR2 FYNNEI. V lost 7 bases and J lost 7; bases outside the gene matches: 11. This CDR3 spans 15 amino acids. Whole-study results and caveats: Autoreactive HCRT-specific and TRIB2-specific clonotypes were marked in same-patient CSF-versus-blood CD4+ comparisons. Healthy controls reportedly lacked the autoreactive clonotypes serially found in patients' blood.

The sequencing input was memory (CD45RA-) CD4+ T cells from blood. This sequence joins TRBV2 and TRBJ2-1; 9 bases map to TRBD2. The sequence was obtained from a human donor in good health. DNA of the CDR3: TGTGCCAGCAAGCCAGGGACTAGCTCCCCGAATGAGCAGTTCTTC. Residues: CASKPGTSSPNEQFF.